Reported below is one T cell receptor (beta chain). This CDR3 has 15 residues. Germline CDR1 is SGHDT and CDR2 is YYEEEE. J was trimmed by 3 bases and V by 6 bases; bases with no gene match: 9. The record originates from a study of blood T cell repertoires in COVID-19. Method: immunoSEQ multiplex PCR; TCRdb's copy keeps in-frame clones and lacks some. The sample lists 450,000 to 500,000 clones, approximately 90% occurring once. This receptor was identified in a young woman who had recovered from COVID-19. Sequenced material: PBMCs or T cells enriched from blood (not recorded which). The genes are TRBV5-6 and TRBJ2-7; TRBD1 matches at 10 bases. Written as DNA, the CDR3 is TGTGCCAGCATGCCTAGGGACAGGGGAAACTACGAGCAGTACTTC. Protein product: CASMPRDRGNYEQYF.